The T cell receptor (beta chain) under discussion was sequenced for a study of T cell changes during pregnancy in multiple sclerosis. The length of the CDR3 is 17 residues. V shed 6 bases and J shed 5 bases, with 25 bases lying between them. Germline-derived CDR1 and CDR2 are KGHSH and LQKENI. Method: immunoSEQ multiplex PCR; TCRdb's copy keeps in-frame clones and lacks some. The data show 57,000 or so clones, approximately 91% seen once. The sequenced sample was peripheral blood, obtained in the second trimester of pregnancy. The chain couples TRBV18 to TRBJ1-1; perhaps TRBD1 as D (6 bases). The sequence was obtained from a female donor with multiple sclerosis, enrolled in a pregnancy study. Written as DNA, the CDR3 is TGTGCCAGCTCCGGCCGCCGCGAGGACAGTCTTGGGACTGAAGCTTTCTTT. This sequence encodes CASSGRREDSLGTEAFF.